This entry lists 10 T cell receptor beta chains sequenced from one sample in a study of identical twins. From the 5' RACE reads, TCRdb called clonotypes with MiXCR, one entry per CDR3 protein. The sample has over 550,000 distinct CDR3 sequences, roughly 6.6% seen once. This sample was shared with a second study, whose subject was yellow fever vaccine responses in identical twins.

Sequencing was performed on PBMCs. The receptors here all came from a woman aged 18-35 years in good health.

This clonotype was counted at least ten times. This chain uses TRBV7-8 with TRBJ1-3; D perhaps matches TRBD1 (6 bases). The CDR3 is made up of 15 amino acids. V shed 4 bases and J shed 2 bases, with 12 bases lying between them. Germline V gene sequence: CDR1 SGHVS, CDR2 FQNEAQ. The CDR3 coding sequence is TGTGCCAGCAGCTCTACACAGGGAGCTGGAAACACCATATATTTT. Protein: CASSSTQGAGNTIYF.

This clonotype has a handful of counts. This CDR3 is CSVARTGVTYEQYF. CDR3 DNA sequence: TGCAGCGTGGCCCGGACAGGGGTTACCTACGAGCAGTACTTC. J is TRBJ2-7 and V is TRBV29-1; 9 bases align to TRBD1. Germline trimming cut 6 bases from V and 2 bases from J; bases unmatched to any gene: 8. Germline V gene lookup returns CDR1 SQVTM and CDR2 ANQGSEA. The CDR3 is 14 amino acids.

The V gene is TRBV27, the J gene TRBJ2-4; TRBD2 matches 14 bases. The CDR3 length is 15 residues. Trimming at V came to 6 bases and at J to 11 bases, leaving 9 bases not matched to a gene. Germline values: CDR1 MNHEY, CDR2 SMNVEV (reference sequence). CDR3 protein: CASSPGLAGVTVQYF. The CDR3 DNA reads TGTGCCAGCAGCCCGGGACTAGCGGGAGTTACAGTTCAGTACTTC.

There are many counts of this clonotype. V gene TRBV10-3 combines with J gene TRBJ2-5, with unresolved D. Trimming pared 0 bases from V and 4 bases from J, leaving 9 bases between. This CDR3 has 14 amino acids. Germline loops: CDR1 ENHRY, CDR2 SYGVKD. The CDR3, as DNA: TGTGCCATCAGTGAGTCTCGGGTTGGAGAGACCCAGTACTTC. Translation: CAISESRVGETQYF.

This clonotype was observed a few times. The chain employs TRBV7-4 and TRBJ2-5, with TRBD1 matching over 10 bases. The J segment lost 3 bases and the V segment lost 5 bases, leaving 12 bases of the junction unmatched. CDR3 length: 17 residues. Looked up from germline, CDR1 is SGHVT and CDR2 is SQSDAQ. CDR3 nucleotide sequence: TGTGCCAGCAGCACTACTACCGGGACAGGGGTGGAAGAGACCCAGTACTTC. Amino acids: CASSTTTGTGVEETQYF. The full variable domain, completed using reference TRBV7-4 and TRBJ2-5, is GAGVSQSPRYKVAKRGRDVALRCDSISGHVTLYWYRQTLGQGSEVLTYSQSDAQRDKSGRPSGRFSAERPERSVSTLKIQRTEQGDSAVYLCASSTTTGTGVEETQYFGPGTRLLVL.

This clonotype was detected ten times or more. The chain joins TRBV12-3 or TRBV12-4 to TRBJ2-3, with a possible D match to TRBD2 (6 bases). There are 15 residues in the CDR3. With 5 bases removed from V and 0 bases from J, the gap between germline ends came to 12 bases. The CDR3 loop reads CASSLLASSTDTQYF. DNA for the CDR3: TGTGCCAGCAGTCTACTAGCATCTAGCACAGATACGCAGTATTTT.

This clonotype was counted only a few times. The J gene is TRBJ1-2, the V gene TRBV12-3 or TRBV12-4; TRBD1 matches 8 bases. Losses at the gene ends were 2 bases for V and 2 bases for J; bases not matched to a gene: 10. The CDR3 is 17 residues long. The DNA of the CDR3 is TGTGCCAGCAGTTTAAGGCGGGGGACAGGAAGAAACTATGGCTACACCTTC. This translates into CASSLRRGTGRNYGYTF.

This clonotype was counted at least ten times. J is TRBJ2-1 and V is TRBV29-1; 15 nucleotides match TRBD2. The V and J ends lost 7 bases and 8 bases, in that order; junction bases with no gene match: 9. There are 15 residues in the CDR3. The V gene's germline CDR1 is SQVTM and CDR2 ANQGSEA. This CDR3 reads CSAGGLAGGSYEQFF. CDR3 bases: TGCAGCGCCGGCGGACTAGCGGGAGGGTCCTATGAGCAGTTCTTC.

This clonotype was observed many times. The chain links TRBV20-1 to TRBJ2-1, with D possibly TRBD1 on 5 matching bases. Trimming pared 0 bases from V and 7 bases from J, leaving 16 bases between. CDR1 and CDR2 from the germline V gene are DFQATT and SNEGSKA (reference sequence). This CDR3 is 15 amino acids long. CDR3 bases: TGCAGTGCTAGAGATCATGGCAGGGTATCAAATGAGCAGTTCTTC. This encodes CSARDHGRVSNEQFF.

The rearrangement uses TRBV3-1 and TRBJ2-6; D perhaps matches TRBD1 (6 bases). The germline V gene has CDR1 LGHDT and CDR2 YNNKEL (reference sequence). V dropped 6 bases and J dropped 0 bases, with 18 bases sitting between them. The CDR3 loop spans 18 amino acids. CDR3 nucleotides: TGTGCCAGCAGACGGACAGACTTCGATTACTCTGGGGCCAACGTCCTGACTTTC. It specifies CASRRTDFDYSGANVLTF.